Listed below are T cell receptor beta chains from one sample, sequenced in a study of PD-1 blockade in classical Hodgkin lymphoma. TCRdb's table, derived via immunoSEQ multiplex PCR, lists solely in-frame clones and lacks some. This table holds 4,000 to 6,000 clones, approximately 66% found once. The starting material was peripheral blood mononuclear cells (PBMCs), obtained before the second cycle of nivolumab. These receptor sequences come from a human donor with classical Hodgkin lymphoma. CDR3s include the opening cysteine and the closing phenylalanine or tryptophan. A D gene is named only where the DNA matches it firmly. Rows give clone size only sometimes, using once, few, many, or a class for an expanded clone.

v_call: TRBV2
d_call: NA
j_call: TRBJ2-1
clone_size: NA
cdr3_nt: TGTGCCAGCAGTGAATACTTAGCCCTTGAGCAGTTCTTC
cdr3_aa: CASSEYLALEQFF

v_call: TRBV20-1
d_call: NA
j_call: TRBJ1-2
clone_size: few
cdr3_nt: TGCATCTACCCCGGGGAGTATGGCTACACCTTC
cdr3_aa: CIYPGEYGYTF

v_call: TRBV28
d_call: TRBD1
j_call: TRBJ2-6
clone_size: NA
cdr3_nt: TGTGCCAGCAGGACAGGGGCAATTGGGGCCAACGTCCTGACTTTC
cdr3_aa: CASRTGAIGANVLTF

v_call: TRBV27
d_call: NA
j_call: TRBJ1-3
clone_size: NA
cdr3_nt: TGTGCCCTCTCGGAACGGTACTTTGGAAACACCATATATTTT
cdr3_aa: CALSERYFGNTIYF

v_call: TRBV7-6
d_call: NA
j_call: TRBJ1-3
clone_size: NA
cdr3_nt: TGTGCCAGCAGCTCGGTTGGGGAACGGGGAAACACCATATATTTT
cdr3_aa: CASSSVGERGNTIYF

v_call: TRBV27
d_call: TRBD1
j_call: TRBJ1-1
clone_size: NA
cdr3_nt: TGTGCCAGCAGCCAGGGGGGCACTGAAGCTTTCTTT
cdr3_aa: CASSQGGTEAFF

v_call: TRBV10-2
d_call: NA
j_call: TRBJ2-5
clone_size: NA
cdr3_nt: TGCGCCAGCAGTGAAAGTGTGAGGACCCAGTACTTC
cdr3_aa: CASSESVRTQYF

v_call: TRBV7-7
d_call: TRBD1
j_call: TRBJ2-2
clone_size: NA
cdr3_nt: TGTGCCAGCAGCCCGGACAGGAATAGCGGGGAGCTGTTTTTT
cdr3_aa: CASSPDRNSGELFF

v_call: TRBV5-4
d_call: TRBD2
j_call: TRBJ2-1
clone_size: NA
cdr3_nt: TGTGCCAGCAGCACTAGCGGTAACTACAATGAGCAGTTCTTC
cdr3_aa: CASSTSGNYNEQFF

v_call: TRBV5-1
d_call: TRBD1
j_call: TRBJ2-1
clone_size: NA
cdr3_nt: TGCGCCAGCAGCAGACGACAGGGTCTGGACAATGAGCAGTTCTTC
cdr3_aa: CASSRRQGLDNEQFF

v_call: TRBV28
d_call: TRBD1
j_call: TRBJ2-1
clone_size: NA
cdr3_nt: TGTGCCAGCAGTTACTGGACAGGCTACAATGAGCAGTTCTTC
cdr3_aa: CASSYWTGYNEQFF

v_call: TRBV14
d_call: NA
j_call: TRBJ2-2
clone_size: NA
cdr3_nt: TGTGCCAGCAGCCAAATTTCCGAAAAGTTCGCGAACACCGGGGAGCTGTTTTTT
cdr3_aa: CASSQISEKFANTGELFF

v_call: TRBV7-9
d_call: NA
j_call: TRBJ2-7
clone_size: NA
cdr3_nt: TGTGCCAGCAGCTCGCAAGAGGAGCAGTACTTC
cdr3_aa: CASSSQEEQYF

v_call: TRBV5-1
d_call: TRBD1
j_call: TRBJ1-4
clone_size: NA
cdr3_nt: TGCGCCAGCAGCTTGGAGACAGGGTCGGAAAAACTGTTTTTT
cdr3_aa: CASSLETGSEKLFF

v_call: TRBV6-1
d_call: NA
j_call: TRBJ2-1
clone_size: NA
cdr3_nt: TGTGCCAGCAGTAAAGGGGGTCCTTCCTACAATGAGCAGTTCTTC
cdr3_aa: CASSKGGPSYNEQFF

v_call: TRBV27
d_call: TRBD1
j_call: TRBJ2-3
clone_size: NA
cdr3_nt: TGTGCCAGCGGGACAGTTTTAATGGGAGATACGCAGTATTTT
cdr3_aa: CASGTVLMGDTQYF

v_call: TRBV6-1
d_call: NA
j_call: TRBJ2-7
clone_size: NA
cdr3_nt: TGTGCCAGCAGACTTAGACAGGCTACCTACGAGCAGTACTTC
cdr3_aa: CASRLRQATYEQYF

v_call: TRBV18
d_call: TRBD2
j_call: TRBJ2-3
clone_size: NA
cdr3_nt: TGTGCCAGCTCCCCCAATCCCCAGGGGGCATTAGCGGGAGGTACGCAGTATTTT
cdr3_aa: CASSPNPQGALAGGTQYF

v_call: TRBV5-6
d_call: NA
j_call: TRBJ2-1
clone_size: NA
cdr3_nt: TGTGCCAGCAGCTTGGGGAGAGGGGATGAGCAGTTCTTC
cdr3_aa: CASSLGRGDEQFF

v_call: TRBV18
d_call: NA
j_call: TRBJ2-2
clone_size: NA
cdr3_nt: TGTGCCAGCTCACCTATGGCCACCACGAACACCGGGGAGCTGTTTTTT
cdr3_aa: CASSPMATTNTGELFF

v_call: TRBV9
d_call: NA
j_call: TRBJ1-2
clone_size: NA
cdr3_nt: TGTGCCAGCACCCCTTTTGAAGGGACCAACTATGGCTACACCTTC
cdr3_aa: CASTPFEGTNYGYTF

v_call: TRBV6-5
d_call: NA
j_call: TRBJ2-5
clone_size: few
cdr3_nt: TGTGCCAGCAGGGTCTTAGGTACGGAGACCCAGTACTTC
cdr3_aa: CASRVLGTETQYF

v_call: TRBV5-6
d_call: TRBD1
j_call: TRBJ1-1
clone_size: NA
cdr3_nt: TGTGCCAGCAGCACTGGACAGGGGAGTTTTTTGAACACTGAAGCTTTCTTT
cdr3_aa: CASSTGQGSFLNTEAFF

v_call: TRBV7-6
d_call: NA
j_call: TRBJ1-5
clone_size: NA
cdr3_nt: TGTGCCAGCAGCTTAGCCTCCGGGACGACTCTTCAGCCCCAGCATTTT
cdr3_aa: CASSLASGTTLQPQHF

v_call: TRBV27
d_call: TRBD2
j_call: TRBJ2-3
clone_size: NA
cdr3_nt: TGTGCCAGCAGTTCCCCGAGCGGGAGTGGCACAGATACGCAGTATTTT
cdr3_aa: CASSSPSGSGTDTQYF

v_call: TRBV5-3
d_call: NA
j_call: TRBJ2-5
clone_size: few
cdr3_nt: TGTGCCAGAAGCTCCAGGGGAGGGGGGCAAGAGACCCAGTACTTC
cdr3_aa: CARSSRGGGQETQYF

v_call: TRBV10-2
d_call: TRBD1
j_call: TRBJ1-2
clone_size: medium-sized
cdr3_nt: TGCGCCAGCAGTGAGGTGGACAGGTCGCGGGGCTACACCTTC
cdr3_aa: CASSEVDRSRGYTF

v_call: TRBV15
d_call: TRBD1
j_call: TRBJ1-1
clone_size: medium-sized
cdr3_nt: TGTGCCACCAGCAGAGATACAGGGGGCATGTCTGAAGCTTTCTTT
cdr3_aa: CATSRDTGGMSEAFF

v_call: TRBV30
d_call: NA
j_call: TRBJ2-7
clone_size: NA
cdr3_nt: TGTGCCTGGAGTGCCCTAGTGGGGAGGTCCTACAAGCAGTACTTC
cdr3_aa: CAWSALVGRSYKQYF

v_call: TRBV28
d_call: NA
j_call: TRBJ2-5
clone_size: NA
cdr3_nt: TGTGCCAGCAGTTTATCCCCCCGGCAAGAGACCCAGTACTTC
cdr3_aa: CASSLSPRQETQYF

v_call: TRBV14
d_call: TRBD1
j_call: TRBJ1-4
clone_size: once
cdr3_nt: TGTGCCAGCAGCCCGCGGACAGGGACTAATGAAAAACTGTTTTTT
cdr3_aa: CASSPRTGTNEKLFF

v_call: TRBV5-6
d_call: TRBD2
j_call: TRBJ2-5
clone_size: NA
cdr3_nt: TGTGCCAGCGCTCGTGGGCTAGCGGGGCAAGAGACCCAGTACTTC
cdr3_aa: CASARGLAGQETQYF

v_call: TRBV27
d_call: NA
j_call: TRBJ1-2
clone_size: few
cdr3_nt: TGTGCCAGCAGTCCTGGAAGCTATGGCTACACCTTC
cdr3_aa: CASSPGSYGYTF

v_call: TRBV5-1
d_call: NA
j_call: TRBJ2-7
clone_size: NA
cdr3_nt: TGCGCCAGCAGCTCCAGACAGGGACTATCCTACGAGCAGTACTTC
cdr3_aa: CASSSRQGLSYEQYF

v_call: TRBV5-4
d_call: NA
j_call: TRBJ2-2
clone_size: NA
cdr3_nt: TGTGCCAGCAGCTCAGGAGTAAGCGCCGGGGAGCTGTTTTTT
cdr3_aa: CASSSGVSAGELFF

v_call: TRBV6-6
d_call: NA
j_call: TRBJ1-4
clone_size: NA
cdr3_nt: TGTGCCAGCAGCCGAGACGGCAACCTACGGGAAAAACTGTTTTTT
cdr3_aa: CASSRDGNLREKLFF

v_call: TRBV7-6
d_call: NA
j_call: TRBJ2-3
clone_size: medium-sized
cdr3_nt: TGTGCCAGCAGCTTAGCGATTAGGGGGACTAGCACAGATACGCAGTATTTT
cdr3_aa: CASSLAIRGTSTDTQYF

v_call: TRBV5-1
d_call: NA
j_call: TRBJ2-7
clone_size: NA
cdr3_nt: TGCGCCAGCAGCCCGGGCCTGGCGGCCTACGAGCAGTACTTC
cdr3_aa: CASSPGLAAYEQYF

v_call: TRBV14
d_call: TRBD1
j_call: TRBJ1-6
clone_size: once
cdr3_nt: TGTGCCAGCAGCGCGCGGGACAGGGATAATTCACCCCTCCACTTT
cdr3_aa: CASSARDRDNSPLHF

v_call: TRBV5-5
d_call: NA
j_call: TRBJ1-1
clone_size: few
cdr3_nt: TGTGCCAGCAGCTTGGTCAGTGCTAACCTTGAAGCTTTCTTT
cdr3_aa: CASSLVSANLEAFF

v_call: TRBV10-2
d_call: TRBD2
j_call: TRBJ2-3
clone_size: NA
cdr3_nt: TGCGCCAGCAGTGAAACAGGAGCGGGAGGGTGGGCAGATACGCAGTATTTT
cdr3_aa: CASSETGAGGWADTQYF

v_call: TRBV6-5
d_call: TRBD2
j_call: TRBJ2-7
clone_size: NA
cdr3_nt: TGTGCCAGCAGTTCCCGGCGGGGGGTCCACGAGCAGTACTTC
cdr3_aa: CASSSRRGVHEQYF

v_call: TRBV11-2
d_call: NA
j_call: TRBJ1-1
clone_size: NA
cdr3_nt: TGTGCCAGCAAAAGGGTGACTGAAGCTTTCTTT
cdr3_aa: CASKRVTEAFF

v_call: TRBV6-5
d_call: TRBD1
j_call: TRBJ2-1
clone_size: NA
cdr3_nt: TGTGCCAGCAGTTGGGACAGGGAGGATAATGAGCAGTTCTTC
cdr3_aa: CASSWDREDNEQFF

v_call: TRBV27
d_call: NA
j_call: TRBJ2-1
clone_size: NA
cdr3_nt: TGTGCCAGCAGCTCCCCCGGGTACAATGAGCAGTTCTTC
cdr3_aa: CASSSPGYNEQFF

v_call: TRBV2
d_call: TRBD2
j_call: TRBJ2-5
clone_size: NA
cdr3_nt: TGTGCCAGCAGCCCCGGACTAGCGGAAGAGACCCAGTACTTC
cdr3_aa: CASSPGLAEETQYF

v_call: TRBV27
d_call: NA
j_call: TRBJ2-7
clone_size: NA
cdr3_nt: TGTGCCAGCAGTCCCCGGCCAGGGGTATTGTACGAGCAGTACTTC
cdr3_aa: CASSPRPGVLYEQYF

v_call: TRBV6-1
d_call: TRBD1
j_call: TRBJ1-1
clone_size: NA
cdr3_nt: TGTGCCAGCAGCACACTCTCGACAGGGGGTACTGAAGCTTTCTTT
cdr3_aa: CASSTLSTGGTEAFF

v_call: TRBV2
d_call: TRBD1
j_call: TRBJ1-5
clone_size: NA
cdr3_nt: TGTGCCAGCAGTGACCGCTCCATTAGGGACAGGCTAAATCAGCCCCAGCATTTT
cdr3_aa: CASSDRSIRDRLNQPQHF

v_call: TRBV6-1
d_call: TRBD2
j_call: TRBJ2-7
clone_size: NA
cdr3_nt: TGTGCCAGCATCCTCTCACGGGGGGGGTTCGAGCAGTACTTC
cdr3_aa: CASILSRGGFEQYF

v_call: TRBV6-6
d_call: NA
j_call: TRBJ2-3
clone_size: few
cdr3_nt: TGTGCCAGCAGTTACTCGTTGCTTGGGGTTTATACGCAGTATTTT
cdr3_aa: CASSYSLLGVYTQYF